Below are 27 T cell receptor beta chains sequenced from a single sample in a study of T cells in Graves' hyperthyroidism and ophthalmopathy (dated by TCRdb to between 2018 and 2021). Receptor amplification or capture employed multiplex PCR. Sequenced on an Illumina HiSeq 2000. The TCR beta CDR3 regions were amplified from the RNA transcripts. The TCR CDR3 was subjected to a first round of RT-PCR using the HTBI primer set and the Qiagen OneStep RT-PCR kit. The public reads were run again by TCRdb, first through fastp at Q25 and then through MiXCR, and only productive beta chains were kept. Each record represents a unique CDR3 protein, reported with the most common genes and DNA among its rows. The sample table contains roughly 660,000 distinct CDR3 sequences; only one count was recorded for 17% of them. About 14% of the sample lies in the top ten. The sample taken for sequencing was blood. Receptor source: a man between 45 and 60 years old with Graves' hyperthyroidism.

This clonotype was seen ten or more times. The DNA for the CDR3 is TGTGCCAGCACTCGGCAAGCGGGAGACAATGAGCAGTTCTTC. Its protein product is CASTRQAGDNEQFF. The chain recombines TRBV27 with TRBJ2-1, with TRBD2 identical over 8 bases. CDR3 size: 14 residues. J gave up 5 bases and V 7 bases, and 7 bases lay outside the gene matches. Germline CDR1 MNHEY, CDR2 SMNVEV (reference sequence).

This clonotype appeared a few times. This rearrangement joins TRBV27 to TRBJ2-7; D may be TRBD1 or TRBD2 (6 bases each). Germline values: CDR1 MNHEY, CDR2 SMNVEV (reference sequence). This CDR3 spans 15 amino acids. The V gene lost 2 bases and the J gene lost 7 bases, with 18 bases spanning the gap. Written as DNA, the CDR3 is TGTGCCAGCAGTTTACTTTCGGGGGCCCATCAAGAGCAGTACTTC. This translates into CASSLLSGAHQEQYF.

This clonotype has more than one count but fewer than ten. CDR3 sequence reads: CASSDRSGSTGELFF. Here the CDR3 DNA reads TGTGCCAGCAGTGACCGTAGCGGGAGTACCGGGGAGCTGTTTTTT. The chain recombines TRBV6-4 with TRBJ2-2, with 9 bases matching TRBD2. The CDR3 is 15 amino acids. Looked up from germline, CDR1 is MRHNA and CDR2 is SNTAGT. After removal of 2 bases from V and 5 bases from J, the junction contained 3 bases not matched to a gene.

This clonotype was seen repeatedly, ten times or more. J is TRBJ2-4 and V is TRBV3-1; D may be TRBD2 (5 bases). The germline CDR1 and CDR2 sequences are LGHDT and YNNKEL (reference sequence). This CDR3 spans 14 amino acids. The V end was cut by 4 bases, the J end by 8 bases, with 15 bases between. CDR3 protein: CASSPSLASDIQYF. CDR3 bases: TGTGCCAGCAGCCCAAGCCTAGCCAGCGACATTCAGTACTTC.

The V gene is TRBV6-5, the J gene TRBJ1-1; D ambiguous. Germline CDR1 and CDR2: MNHEY and SVGAGI. V was trimmed by 2 bases and J by 1 base, leaving 8 bases between them. CDR3 size: 14 residues. The chain's CDR3 is CASSYTSANTEAFF. The DNA of the CDR3 is TGTGCCAGCAGTTACACGTCAGCGAACACTGAAGCTTTCTTT.

A few counts support this clonotype. The CDR3 coding sequence is TGCAGTGCTAGATTCGGGGCGGGAGGTTACACCTTC. Its protein product is CSARFGAGGYTF. The chain recombines TRBV20-1 with TRBJ1-2; the D gene is possibly TRBD1 (5 bases). The V end lost 2 bases, the J end lost 11 bases, and 15 bases lay between the germline ends. Germline V gene sequence: CDR1 DFQATT, CDR2 SNEGSKA (reference sequence). The CDR3 consists of 12 residues.

This clonotype occurred a few times. The CDR3 protein is CAIRQQGYGANVLTF. The CDR3 DNA reads TGTGCCATCAGGCAACAGGGGTATGGGGCCAACGTCCTGACTTTC. The V and J genes are TRBV10-3 and TRBJ2-6; 7 bases align to TRBD1. The CDR3 loop spans 15 amino acids. With 6 bases clipped from V and 3 bases from J, the junction kept 5 bases outside the gene matches. Germline V gene lookup returns CDR1 ENHRY and CDR2 SYGVKD.

This clonotype was seen many times. V usage is TRBV30 and J usage is TRBJ2-7; 11 bases fit TRBD2. The trim removed 0 bases at V and 4 bases at J, leaving 2 bases unmatched. CDR1 is GTSNPN, CDR2 SVGIG, per germline (reference sequence). The length of the CDR3 is 14 residues. CDR3 in DNA: TGTGCCTGGAGTGTAGCTAGCGGGAGGTACGAGCAGTACTTC. This sequence encodes CAWSVASGRYEQYF.

The V call is TRBV28, the J call TRBJ2-5; 9 bases match TRBD1. The CDR3 sequence is 15 residues long. Looked up from germline, CDR1 is MDHEN and CDR2 is SYDVKM. V shed 6 bases, J shed 0 bases, and the junction held 5 bases outside the gene matches. The CDR3 here is CASRRGQGNQETQYF. The CDR3, as DNA: TGTGCCAGCAGGCGGGGACAGGGTAACCAAGAGACCCAGTACTTC.

The sample holds a few counts of this clonotype. The V call is TRBV19, the J call TRBJ2-3; 9 bases agree with TRBD2. V was clipped by 2 bases and J by 2 bases; unmatched bases: 8. The germline V gene encodes CDR1 LNHDA and CDR2 SQIVND (reference sequence). The CDR3 has 17 residues. CDR3 nucleotides: TGTGCCAGTAGTATAAGACTAGCGGCCCCCAACACAGATACGCAGTATTTT. It specifies CASSIRLAAPNTDTQYF.

V usage is TRBV7-9 and J usage is TRBJ1-2; 8 bases align to TRBD1. In germline, CDR1 is SEHNR, CDR2 FQNEAQ (reference sequence). Trimming took 6 bases from V and 3 from J; bases not matched to a gene: 12. This CDR3 is built from 16 residues. The CDR3 spells CASRPPGQGNDYGYTF. The CDR3 DNA sequence: TGTGCCAGCAGGCCACCCGGACAGGGTAATGACTATGGCTACACCTTC.

This clonotype was seen repeatedly, ten times or more. V is TRBV27 and J is TRBJ2-7; 7 positions match TRBD2. The germline V gene has CDR1 MNHEY and CDR2 SMNVEV (reference sequence). The J segment lost 4 bases and the V segment lost 4 bases, leaving 13 bases of the junction unmatched. This CDR3 contains 16 residues. CDR3 loop: CASSSSGGDYPYEQYF. The CDR3 region has the DNA TGTGCCAGCAGTTCAAGTGGGGGGGACTACCCTTACGAGCAGTACTTC.

The V call is TRBV19, the J call TRBJ2-5, with a possible D match to TRBD2 (6 bases). The CDR3 covers 15 residues. V gave up 10 bases and J gave up 2 bases, with 20 bases separating them. CDR1 and CDR2 (germline): LNHDA, SQIVND (reference sequence). Here the CDR3 DNA reads TGTGCCACCAGGAGGGAGGCGGTAACACAAGAGACCCAGTACTTC. Residues: CATRREAVTQETQYF. Based on the CDR3 plus reference TRBV19 and TRBJ2-5, the full variable domain is DGGITQSPKYLFRKEGQNVTLSCEQNLNHDAMYWYRQDPGQGLRLIYYSQIVNDFQKGDIAEGYSVSREKKESFPLTVTSAQKNPTAFYLCATRREAVTQETQYFGPGTRLLVL.

Many counts were recorded for this clonotype. The genes are TRBV2 and TRBJ2-7; TRBD2 is a possible D gene (6 bases). Germline CDR1 is SNHLY and CDR2 is FYNNEI. There are 16 residues in the CDR3. The germline V and J ends were trimmed by 0 bases and 0 bases, with 12 bases remaining between them. The CDR3 nucleotides are TGTGCCAGCAGTGAAGCTCAGATGGGAGGCTCCTACGAGCAGTACTTC. Its protein product is CASSEAQMGGSYEQYF.

This clonotype appeared many times. This chain uses TRBV28 with TRBJ2-1; TRBD2 is a possible D gene (5 bases). Looked up from germline, CDR1 is MDHEN and CDR2 is SYDVKM. With 5 bases removed from V and 12 bases from J, the gap between germline ends came to 20 bases. CDR3 length: 14 amino acids. CDR3 residues: CASSPPSGLRGQFF. The CDR3 region has the DNA TGTGCCAGCAGTCCCCCGAGCGGCCTCCGCGGGCAGTTCTTC.

The sample holds a few counts of this clonotype. This chain joins TRBV6-2 or TRBV6-3 and TRBJ2-2; 10 bases agree with TRBD2. Trimming at V came to 0 bases and at J to 5 bases, leaving 6 bases not matched to a gene. CDR3 length: 17 amino acids. The germline V gene encodes CDR1 MNHEY and CDR2 SVGEGT. The CDR3 sequence is CASSYSRTSGPTGELFF. CDR3 DNA: TGTGCCAGCAGTTACTCGAGGACTAGCGGTCCTACCGGGGAGCTGTTTTTT.

Points on this clonotype: The germline gene is not matched at one end of the junction; a read error may be the cause. The chain employs TRBV2 and TRBJ1-6; D uncertain. Germline V gene data show CDR1 as SNHLY and CDR2 as FYNNEI. This CDR3 has 13 amino acids. In DNA, the CDR3 is TGTGCCAGCAGTGATTGGACTTGGTCACCCTTCCACTTT. This encodes CASSDWTWSPFHF. The whole variable domain, filled in from reference TRBV2 and TRBJ1-6, reads EPEVTQTPSHQVTQMGQEVILRCVPISNHLYFYWYRQILGQKVEFLVSFYNNEISEKSEIFDDQFSVERPDGSNFTLKIRSTKLEDSAMYFCASSDWTWSPFHFGNGTRLTVT.

This clonotype was counted many times. The chain is built from TRBV24-1 and TRBJ2-2; D is perhaps TRBD2 (6 bases). CDR1 is KGHDR, CDR2 SFDVKD, per germline. Between the trimmed V and J ends, which lost 5 bases and 2 bases, there was a span of 8 bases. The CDR3 extends over 14 amino acids. For the CDR3, the DNA is TGTGCCACCAGTGGGGACTTTAACACCGGGGAGCTGTTTTTT. Amino acids: CATSGDFNTGELFF.

This clonotype was detected ten times or more. This chain links TRBV11-2 with TRBJ2-7; TRBD1 might be the D (6 bases). V was trimmed by 1 base and J by 5 bases, leaving 15 bases between them. This CDR3 has 15 residues. Germline V CDR1 and CDR2: SGHAT, FQNNGV. CDR3 sequence (DNA): TGTGCCAGCAGCTTAGTCCCCACAGGGAGACACGAGCAGTACTTC. As protein: CASSLVPTGRHEQYF.

This rearrangement joins TRBV5-1 to TRBJ1-2; tentative D call: TRBD1 (5 bases). Germline assignment: CDR1 SGHRS and CDR2 YFSETQ. CDR3 length: 14 amino acids. The V end lost 4 bases, the J end lost 8 bases, and 18 bases lay between the germline ends. CDR3 in amino acids: CASSPGGGPRGYTF. CDR3 sequence (DNA): TGCGCCAGCAGCCCGGGGGGGGGTCCAAGAGGCTACACCTTC.

This clonotype was counted at least ten times. The CDR3 bases are TGTGCCTGGAGTGTTAAGTCTAGCGGGAGCTACGAGCAGTACTTC. Protein: CAWSVKSSGSYEQYF. V is TRBV30 and J is TRBJ2-7, with 10 bases lining up with TRBD2. The CDR3 totals 15 residues. Germline V CDR1 and CDR2: GTSNPN, SVGIG (reference sequence). Trimming at V came to 0 bases and at J to 3 bases, leaving 5 bases not matched to a gene.

This clonotype was recorded many times. The V call is TRBV20-1, the J call TRBJ2-7; TRBD1 or TRBD2 may be the D gene (6 bases each). V was trimmed by 1 base and J by 0 bases, leaving 10 bases between them. This CDR3 has 14 residues. CDR1 and CDR2 from the germline V gene are DFQATT and SNEGSKA (reference sequence). The CDR3 sequence is CSARGGGSSYEQYF. The CDR3 nucleotides are TGCAGTGCTAGAGGAGGGGGGAGCTCCTACGAGCAGTACTTC.

This clonotype was counted many times. The chain employs TRBV2 and TRBJ1-2; D is unresolved. The CDR3 has 14 amino acids. V lost 5 bases and J 5 bases, leaving 15 bases between the germline ends. The germline gives CDR1 SNHLY, CDR2 FYNNEI. In nucleotides, the CDR3 is TGTGCCAGCAGTCCTGGCCGGTCGACTTATGGCTACACCTTC. Translation gives CASSPGRSTYGYTF.

The table lists this clonotype with many counts. The chain carries TRBV7-2 and TRBJ2-5; 10 positions match TRBD2. V lost 3 bases, J lost 5 bases, and 6 bases stayed unmatched. The CDR3 has 15 residues. Germline CDR1 SGHTA, CDR2 FQGNSA. The CDR3 DNA is TGTGCCAGCAGCTTCTCTAGCGGGAGAGCGGAGACCCAGTACTTC. Translating gives CASSFSSGRAETQYF.

The V gene is TRBV15, the J gene TRBJ2-7; maybe TRBD2 (5 bases). V gave up 5 bases and J gave up 0 bases, with 8 bases separating them. This CDR3 region has 13 residues. Germline V gene data show CDR1 as LNHNV and CDR2 as YYDKDF (reference sequence). In DNA, the CDR3 is TGTGCCACCAGCGCTAGCAACTCCTACGAGCAGTACTTC. Translated: CATSASNSYEQYF.

In this sample, this clonotype turned up a few times. The V call is TRBV28, the J call TRBJ2-7; unclear D gene. V lost 9 bases and J 1 base, leaving 13 bases between the germline ends. Germline V lookup: CDR1 MDHEN, CDR2 SYDVKM. The CDR3 covers 13 residues. Written as DNA, the CDR3 is TGTGCCAGTTCTGGACCGGCATCCTACGAGCAGTACTTC. It codes for CASSGPASYEQYF.

This clonotype was observed many times. The DNA for the CDR3 is TGTGCCAGCCGGCGAGCGGGAGGTCAGGAGACCCAGTACTTC. It translates to CASRRAGGQETQYF. The chain has TRBV12-3 or TRBV12-4 and TRBJ2-5; 9 bases are a match to TRBD2. J gave up 5 bases and V 8 bases, and 9 bases lay outside the gene matches. The CDR3 runs to 14 residues.